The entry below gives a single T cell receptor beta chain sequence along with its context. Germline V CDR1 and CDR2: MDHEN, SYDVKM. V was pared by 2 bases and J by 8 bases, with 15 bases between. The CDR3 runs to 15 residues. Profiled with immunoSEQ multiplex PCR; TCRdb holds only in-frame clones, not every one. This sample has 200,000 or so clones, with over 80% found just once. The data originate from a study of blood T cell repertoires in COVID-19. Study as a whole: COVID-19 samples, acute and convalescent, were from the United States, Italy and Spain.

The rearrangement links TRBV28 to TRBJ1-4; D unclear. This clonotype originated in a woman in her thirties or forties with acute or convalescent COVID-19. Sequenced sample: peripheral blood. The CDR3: CASSLRRTVGEKLFF. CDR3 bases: TGTGCCAGCAGTTTAAGGCGGACTGTGGGCGAAAAACTGTTTTTT. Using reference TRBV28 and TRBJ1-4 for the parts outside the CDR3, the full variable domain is DVKVTQSSRYLVKRTGEKVFLECVQDMDHENMFWYRQDPGLGLRLIYFSYDVKMKEKGDIPEGYSVSREKKERFSLILESASTNQTSMYLCASSLRRTVGEKLFFGSGTQLSVL.